This T cell receptor (beta chain) is from a study of blood T cell repertoires in COVID-19. About the research overall: From T cells, B-cell-depleted T cells, or PBMCs came the material, which was cDNA or gDNA.

The germline CDR1 and CDR2 sequences are LNHDA and SQIVND (reference sequence). Between the trimmed V and J ends, which lost 10 bases and 0 bases, there was a span of 16 bases. This CDR3 region has 15 residues. Original methodology: Estimated nucleated cell counts came from reference gene primer amplification. Generated by immunoSEQ multiplex PCR, the TCRdb table keeps only in-frame clones and is missing some. That table furnishes V, J and clone size, whereas the DNA furnished D and trimming. The sample carries roughly 190,000 clones, approximately 86% recorded once. Only one count was recorded for this clone.

The TCR sequence derives from a woman between 25 and 40 years old who had recovered from COVID-19. Material: PBMCs or T cells enriched from blood (not recorded which). This chain connects TRBV19 to TRBJ2-1; perhaps TRBD2 as D (5 bases). The CDR3: CATGWEKGSYNEQFF. As DNA, the CDR3 is TGTGCCACTGGGTGGGAGAAGGGCTCCTACAATGAGCAGTTCTTC.